These 14 T cell receptor beta chains were sequenced from one sample in a study of blood T cell repertoires in COVID-19. Some clones are missing from TCRdb's copy, which holds only in-frame ones; the method was immunoSEQ multiplex PCR. The table records fewer than 200,000 clones, about nine tenths of them present only once. The sample was peripheral blood. The receptor set was obtained from a man aged 18 to 29 who had recovered from COVID-19.

This clone was detected once. The chain carries TRBV6-5 and TRBJ2-3; unclear D gene. V was cut by 8 bases and J by 0 bases, with 12 bases left in between. Germline V gene lookup returns CDR1 MNHEY and CDR2 SVGAGI. CDR3 length: 14 amino acids. The CDR3 loop is CASQPSTSTDTQYF. DNA of the CDR3: TGTGCCAGCCAGCCCTCGACTAGCACAGATACGCAGTATTTT.

The chain has TRBV19 and TRBJ2-1, with TRBD1 matching 8 bases. J was trimmed by 6 bases and V by 5 bases; bases with no gene match: 9. The CDR3 runs 15 residues. Germline CDR1 is LNHDA and CDR2 is SQIVND (reference sequence). For the CDR3, the DNA is TGTGCCAGTAGTTCTCGGACAGGGACCGGCAATGAGCAGTTCTTC. Protein product: CASSSRTGTGNEQFF.

This rearrangement joins TRBV6-1 to TRBJ1-5; D gene ambiguous. The V gene lost 3 bases and the J gene lost 6 bases, with 6 bases spanning the gap. The CDR3 is made up of 12 amino acids. In germline, CDR1 is MNHNS, CDR2 SASEGT. The CDR3 spells CASSDSVQPQHF. The CDR3 DNA sequence: TGTGCCAGCAGTGATTCGGTTCAGCCCCAGCATTTT.

The V gene is TRBV10-2, the J gene TRBJ1-2; TRBD1 matches 7 bases. J gave up 4 bases and V 1 base, and 6 bases lay outside the gene matches. Germline loops: CDR1 WSHSY, CDR2 SAAADI. This CDR3 contains 15 residues. The DNA for the CDR3 is TGCGCCAGCAGTGAGTTGACAGGGTTGGGCTATGGCTACACCTTC. Protein: CASSELTGLGYGYTF.

The rearrangement uses TRBV24-1 and TRBJ2-5, with TRBD2 matching over 13 bases. CDR3 size: 17 residues. J lost 1 base, V lost 9 bases, and 10 bases had no gene match. Germline V gene lookup returns CDR1 KGHDR and CDR2 SFDVKD. CDR3: CATSRTSGSGIQETQYF. The CDR3 DNA reads as TGTGCCACCTCACGGACTAGCGGGAGCGGGATCCAAGAGACCCAGTACTTC.

The V gene is TRBV6-5, the J gene TRBJ2-1; TRBD2 might be the D (5 bases). CDR3 length: 11 residues. Germline V CDR1 and CDR2: MNHEY, SVGAGI. V gave up 5 bases and J gave up 8 bases, with 7 bases separating them. DNA for the CDR3: TGTGCCAGCAGTCGAGGGCATGAGCAGTTCTTC. It codes for CASSRGHEQFF.

This clone was seen only once. The chain couples TRBV9 to TRBJ2-7; 11 bases agree with TRBD2. Trimming cost V 4 bases and J 7 bases; bases outside gene matches: 10. Germline V gene lookup returns CDR1 SGDLS and CDR2 YYNGEE. The CDR3 has 15 amino acids. This CDR3 reads CASSPTTSGRGEQYF. The CDR3, as DNA: TGTGCCAGCAGCCCTACCACTAGCGGGAGAGGTGAGCAGTACTTC.

This clone was seen a handful of times. This chain links TRBV5-1 with TRBJ2-7; 11 bases match TRBD2. The V gene end was trimmed by 3 bases and the J gene end by 2 bases; junction bases not matched to a gene: 4. The CDR3 extends over 15 amino acids. In germline, CDR1 is SGHRS, CDR2 YFSETQ. CDR3 in amino acids: CASSSTSGATYEQYF. The DNA for the CDR3 is TGCGCCAGCAGCTCGACTAGCGGGGCGACCTACGAGCAGTACTTC.

The rearrangement links TRBV10-3 to TRBJ1-1, with TRBD1 as a possible D gene (6 bases). The V end lost 4 bases, the J end lost 0 bases, and 12 bases lay between the germline ends. The CDR3 extends over 15 amino acids. Per germline, CDR1 ENHRY and CDR2 SYGVKD. CDR3 residues: CAISGTELMNTEAFF. The CDR3, as DNA: TGTGCCATCAGTGGGACAGAACTCATGAACACTGAAGCTTTCTTT.

The chain has TRBV28 and TRBJ1-2; D not certain. The germline V gene encodes CDR1 MDHEN and CDR2 SYDVKM. CDR3 length: 13 amino acids. V lost 2 bases and J lost 8, with 12 bases in between. CDR3 sequence reads: CASSLPTPPGYTF. The DNA of the CDR3 is TGTGCCAGCAGTTTACCCACTCCACCCGGCTACACCTTC.

This clone has just one count. The genes are TRBV29-1 and TRBJ2-5; no clear D. Germline assignment: CDR1 SQVTM and CDR2 ANQGSEA. V lost 7 bases, J lost 1 base, and 10 bases lay in between. The CDR3 sequence is 12 residues long. The CDR3 is CSAASVQETQYF. The CDR3 nucleotides are TGCAGCGCTGCGAGCGTCCAAGAGACCCAGTACTTC.

CDR3 nucleotides: TGTGCCAGCAGCCACGGGGGGCAGCCCCAGCATTTT. The encoded protein is CASSHGGQPQHF. The rearrangement links TRBV6-5 to TRBJ1-5; D perhaps matches TRBD1 (5 bases). Trimming removed 6 bases from V and 7 bases from J, with 10 bases in between. The CDR3 is made up of 12 amino acids. In germline, CDR1 is MNHEY, CDR2 SVGAGI.

The rearrangement uses TRBV5-1 and TRBJ1-1, with 9 positions matching TRBD1. The J segment lost 8 bases and the V segment lost 3 bases, leaving 2 bases of the junction unmatched. Per the germline V gene, CDR1 is SGHRS and CDR2 is YFSETQ. The CDR3 extends over 12 amino acids. The CDR3 DNA is TGCGCCAGCAGCTGGGACAGGGCAGAAGCTTTCTTT. Its translation: CASSWDRAEAFF.

The chain is built from TRBV15 and TRBJ2-7; 9 bases agree with TRBD2. V dropped 3 bases and J dropped 4; count of bases not matched to a gene: 4. In germline, CDR1 is LNHNV, CDR2 YYDKDF (reference sequence). The CDR3 has 14 residues. This CDR3 reads CATSSLSGSYEQYF. Here the CDR3 DNA reads TGTGCCACCAGCAGTCTTAGCGGGAGTTACGAGCAGTACTTC.